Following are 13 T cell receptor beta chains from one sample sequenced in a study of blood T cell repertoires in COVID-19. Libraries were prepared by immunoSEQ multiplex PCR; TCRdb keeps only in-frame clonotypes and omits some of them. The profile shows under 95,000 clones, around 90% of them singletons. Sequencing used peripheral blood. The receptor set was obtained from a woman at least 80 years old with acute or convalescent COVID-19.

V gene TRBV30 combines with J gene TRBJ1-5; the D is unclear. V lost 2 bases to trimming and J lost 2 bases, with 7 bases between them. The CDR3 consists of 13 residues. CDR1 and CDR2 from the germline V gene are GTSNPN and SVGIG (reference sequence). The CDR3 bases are TGTGCCTGGAGTCCGGGAGGCAATCAGCCCCAGCATTTT. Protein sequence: CAWSPGGNQPQHF.

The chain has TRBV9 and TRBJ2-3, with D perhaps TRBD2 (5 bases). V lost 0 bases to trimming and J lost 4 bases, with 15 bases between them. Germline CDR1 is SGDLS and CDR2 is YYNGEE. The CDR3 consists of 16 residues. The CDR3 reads CASSVASGTQPDTQYF. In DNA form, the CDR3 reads TGTGCCAGCAGCGTAGCGAGCGGCACCCAACCAGATACGCAGTATTTT.

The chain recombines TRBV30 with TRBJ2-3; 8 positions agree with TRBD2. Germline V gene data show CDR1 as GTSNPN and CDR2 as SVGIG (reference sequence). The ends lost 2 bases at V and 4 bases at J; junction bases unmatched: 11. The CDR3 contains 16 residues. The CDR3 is CAWSRQRGLPPDTQYF. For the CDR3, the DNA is TGTGCCTGGAGTAGACAGCGGGGGCTCCCCCCAGATACGCAGTATTTT.

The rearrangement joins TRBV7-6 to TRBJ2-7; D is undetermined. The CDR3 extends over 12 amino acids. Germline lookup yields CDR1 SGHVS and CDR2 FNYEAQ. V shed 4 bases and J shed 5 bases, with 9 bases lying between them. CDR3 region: CASSSSADEQYF. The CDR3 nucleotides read TGTGCCAGCAGCTCAAGTGCGGACGAGCAGTACTTC.

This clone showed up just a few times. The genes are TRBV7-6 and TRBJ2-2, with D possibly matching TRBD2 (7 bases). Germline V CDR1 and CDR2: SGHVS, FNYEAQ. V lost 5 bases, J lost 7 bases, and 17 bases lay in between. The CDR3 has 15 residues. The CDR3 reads CASSQTGGSGGELFF. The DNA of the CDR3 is TGTGCCAGCAGCCAAACGGGGGGCTCGGGCGGGGAGCTGTTTTTT.

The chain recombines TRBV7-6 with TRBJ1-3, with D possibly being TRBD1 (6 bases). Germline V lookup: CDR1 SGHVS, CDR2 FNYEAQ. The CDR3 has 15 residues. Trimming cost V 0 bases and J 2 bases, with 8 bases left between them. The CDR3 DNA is TGTGCCAGCAGCTTAGCACAGGGTACTGGAAACACCATATATTTT. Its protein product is CASSLAQGTGNTIYF.

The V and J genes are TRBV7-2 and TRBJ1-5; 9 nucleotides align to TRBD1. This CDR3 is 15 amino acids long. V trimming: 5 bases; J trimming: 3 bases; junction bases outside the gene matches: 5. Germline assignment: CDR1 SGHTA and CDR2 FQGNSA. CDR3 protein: CASSAGQGTNQPQHF. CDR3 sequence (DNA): TGTGCCAGCAGCGCCGGACAGGGGACCAATCAGCCCCAGCATTTT.

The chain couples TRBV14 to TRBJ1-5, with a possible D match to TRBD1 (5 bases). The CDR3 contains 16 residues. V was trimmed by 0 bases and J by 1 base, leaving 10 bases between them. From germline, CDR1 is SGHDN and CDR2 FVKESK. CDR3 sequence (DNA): TGTGCCAGCAGCCAAGAGGAGGGGATGAGCAATCAGCCCCAGCATTTT. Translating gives CASSQEEGMSNQPQHF.

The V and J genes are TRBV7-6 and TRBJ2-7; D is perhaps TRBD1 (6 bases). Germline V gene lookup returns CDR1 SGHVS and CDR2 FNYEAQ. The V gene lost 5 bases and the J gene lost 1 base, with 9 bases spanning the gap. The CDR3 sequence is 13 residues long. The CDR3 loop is CASSPGTSYEQYF. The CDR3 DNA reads TGTGCCAGCAGCCCCGGGACATCCTACGAGCAGTACTTC. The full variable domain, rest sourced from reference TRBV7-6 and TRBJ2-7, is GAGVSQSPRYKVTKRGQDVALRCDPISGHVSLYWYRQALGQGPEFLTYFNYEAQQDKSGLPNDRFSAERPEGSISTLTIQRTEQRDSAMYRCASSPGTSYEQYFGPGTRLTVT.

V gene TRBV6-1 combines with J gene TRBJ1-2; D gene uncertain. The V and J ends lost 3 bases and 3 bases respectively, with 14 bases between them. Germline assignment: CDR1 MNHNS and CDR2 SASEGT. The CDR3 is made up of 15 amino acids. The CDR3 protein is CASSDPTRGYYGYTF. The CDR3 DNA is TGTGCCAGCAGTGACCCGACACGGGGATACTATGGCTACACCTTC.

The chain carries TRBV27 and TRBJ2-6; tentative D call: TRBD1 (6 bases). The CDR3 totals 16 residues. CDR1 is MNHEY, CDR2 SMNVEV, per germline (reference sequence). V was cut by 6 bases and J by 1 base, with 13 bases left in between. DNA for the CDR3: TGTGCCAGCAGGGCAGGGGCTCTATCTGGGGCCAACGTCCTGACTTTC. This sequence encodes CASRAGALSGANVLTF.

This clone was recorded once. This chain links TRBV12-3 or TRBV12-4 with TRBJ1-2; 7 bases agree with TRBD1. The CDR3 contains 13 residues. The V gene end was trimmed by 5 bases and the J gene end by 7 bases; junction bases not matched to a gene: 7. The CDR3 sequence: CASSRKTGSGYTF. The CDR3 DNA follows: TGTGCCAGCAGTAGAAAGACAGGGTCTGGCTACACCTTC.

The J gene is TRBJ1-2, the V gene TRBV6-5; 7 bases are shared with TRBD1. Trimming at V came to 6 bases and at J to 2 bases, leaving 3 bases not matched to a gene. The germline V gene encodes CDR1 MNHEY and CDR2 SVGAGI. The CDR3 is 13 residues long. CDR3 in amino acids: CASRPTGNYGYTF. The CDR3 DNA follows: TGTGCCAGCAGACCGACAGGGAACTATGGCTACACCTTC.